The clone carrying this TCR beta chain has just one count. Antigen specificity is unknown. The CDR3 has 13 residues. Per germline, CDR1 MNHNS and CDR2 SASEGT. The germline V and J ends were trimmed by 6 bases and 1 base, with 10 bases remaining between them. The entry originates in a study of tumor-infiltrating lymphocytes in localized non-small cell lung cancer. Study-wide context: Several tumor histologies, both smoking statuses, and some post-neoadjuvant chemotherapy samples were included.

Here immunoSEQ multiplex PCR was the method, and the copy in TCRdb shows in-frame clones only, minus some. Among some 2,600 clones listed, 45% to 70% were seen once. Whole-study findings and limits: TCR sequencing covered a subset of patients with enough tissue. T-cell fraction did not differ between immunotypes IM1 and IM2. Different pieces of the same tissue went to different assays, confounding technical variation with intratumor heterogeneity.

The sequence came from a human donor with non-small cell lung cancer. J is TRBJ2-7 and V is TRBV6-1; D is perhaps TRBD2 (5 bases). Sequenced sample: uninvolved lung tissue not adjacent to the tumor. In DNA, the CDR3 is TGTGCCAGCAGCCAGACGGGGTCCTACGAGCAGTACTTC. Residues: CASSQTGSYEQYF.